This TCR beta chain was sequenced for a study of T-cell reconstitution after alpha-beta-depleted transplantation in children. The CDR3 sequence is 14 residues long. Germline lookup yields CDR1 SGDLS and CDR2 YYNGEE. J gave up 7 bases and V 2 bases, and 3 bases lay outside the gene matches. The sample holds a few counts of this clonotype. Its antigen remains unidentified. Using unique molecular identifiers, the investigators prepared the TCRbeta library. Via MiXCR, TCRdb re-called the PCR reads, giving one row per CDR3 protein. The sample has some 840,000 distinct CDR3 sequences, roughly 15% seen once. Study-wide results and limits: One year after transplant, T-cell counts and diversity came mostly from newly produced T cells. Several hundred expanded graft clones reportedly were the source of alpha-beta T cells about two months after transplant.

Sequenced material: PBMCs, mostly from graft donor cells, taken 360 days after TCRalphabeta/CD19-depleted stem cell transplant. The TCR originated in a male patient aged 10 to 17 who had a stem cell transplant for acute lymphoblastic leukemia, so the T cells may come from the graft donor. This chain connects TRBV9 to TRBJ2-2; TRBD2 agrees at 9 bases. For the CDR3, the DNA is TGTGCCAGCAGCGTCCGGCGGGAGGGCGGGGAGCTGTTTTTT. This sequence encodes CASSVRREGGELFF.